These T cell receptor beta chains were read from a single sample in a study of technical replicates of blood from a few donors. TCRdb keeps only in-frame clones here, not all; method: immunoSEQ multiplex PCR. The sample consists of about 82,000 clones, roughly 94% of them appearing once. The specimen sequenced was T cells isolated from PBMCs. These receptors were collected from a human donor in good health. Each CDR3 is given with its conserved first and last residue. D genes are given only for firm matches. Not every row has a clone size; where given, it reads once, few, many or a size class.

>NA|TRBJ2-7|TRBV27|TRBD1
CASSLYRGRYEQYF
TGTGCCAGCAGTTTATACAGGGGGCGCTACGAGCAGTACTTC
>NA|TRBJ2-7|TRBV28|NA
CASSLLGEPEQYF
TGTGCCAGCAGTTTACTCGGGGAACCCGAGCAGTACTTC
>NA|TRBJ1-1|TRBV7-9|TRBD1
CASSYLGQGVNTEAFF
TGTGCCAGCAGCTATCTGGGACAGGGGGTGAACACTGAAGCTTTCTTT
>NA|TRBJ1-1|TRBV5-5|NA
CASSGQHTEAFF
TGTGCCAGCAGCGGACAGCACACTGAAGCTTTCTTT
>NA|TRBJ1-1|TRBV4-1|NA
CASIGGATEAFF
TGCGCCAGCATCGGGGGGGCTACTGAAGCTTTCTTT
>NA|TRBJ2-1|TRBV28|TRBD2
CASKELAGVYRSYNEQFF
TGTGCCAGCAAGGAACTAGCGGGCGTTTACCGTTCCTACAATGAGCAGTTCTTC
>NA|TRBJ2-4|TRBV15|TRBD1
CATSQGEGAIQYF
TGTGCCACCAGCCAAGGTGAGGGGGCCATTCAGTACTTC
>NA|TRBJ1-2|TRBV7-9|NA
CASSYTGGYTF
TGTGCCAGCAGTTATACAGGGGGCTACACCTTC
>NA|TRBJ2-2|TRBV7-3|NA
CASSSRQSAGELFF
TGTGCCAGCAGCTCCCGACAGAGTGCCGGGGAGCTGTTTTTT
>NA|TRBJ1-2|TRBV29-1|NA
CSVEILNYGYTF
TGCAGCGTTGAAATACTAAACTATGGCTACACCTTC
>NA|TRBJ1-2|TRBV7-9|NA
CASAGASGSVNYGYTF
TGTGCCAGCGCAGGGGCCTCGGGGAGTGTAAACTATGGCTACACCTTC
>once|TRBJ1-5|TRBV5-6|NA
CASSLYSKPQHF
TGTGCCAGCAGCTTATACTCCAAGCCCCAGCATTTT
>NA|TRBJ2-7|TRBV12-2|NA
CASRLPGQGYEQYF
TGTGCAAGTCGCTTACCGGGACAGGGATACGAGCAGTACTTC
>NA|TRBJ2-1|TRBV28|TRBD2
CASRAAGATGEQFF
TGTGCCAGCAGGGCAGCGGGAGCGACAGGTGAGCAGTTCTTC
>NA|TRBJ1-1|TRBV28|TRBD1
CASSSGTGGDTEAFF
TGTGCCAGCAGTTCCGGGACAGGGGGGGACACTGAAGCTTTCTTT
>NA|TRBJ1-1|TRBV19|TRBD1
CASSITGTGGVNTEAFF
TGTGCCAGTAGTATAACGGGGACAGGGGGAGTGAACACTGAAGCTTTCTTT
>NA|TRBJ1-5|TRBV9|TRBD1
CASSATGGWDQPQHF
TGTGCCAGCAGCGCAACAGGGGGCTGGGATCAGCCCCAGCATTTT
>NA|TRBJ2-5|TRBV7-3|TRBD2
CASSSIAGGRETQYF
TGTGCCAGCAGCTCCATTGCAGGCGGGAGGGAGACCCAGTACTTC
>NA|TRBJ1-1|TRBV11-2|NA
CASSLLTGTNTEAFF
TGTGCCAGCAGCCTGCTGACAGGAACGAACACTGAAGCTTTCTTT
>NA|TRBJ2-7|TRBV5-6|TRBD1
CASSLGQGFGEQYF
TGTGCCAGCAGCTTGGGACAGGGGTTTGGGGAGCAGTACTTC
>NA|TRBJ2-5|TRBV5-4|TRBD2
CASSKAGLEETQYF
TGTGCCAGCAGCAAGGCCGGACTAGAAGAGACCCAGTACTTC
>NA|TRBJ2-7|TRBV15|TRBD1
CATSTPTGYEQYF
TGTGCCACCAGCACCCCGACAGGGTACGAGCAGTACTTC
>NA|TRBJ2-3|TRBV6-7|TRBD1
CASSYSTGEDTQYF
TGTGCCAGCAGTTACTCTACAGGGGAAGATACGCAGTATTTT
>NA|TRBJ1-1|TRBV19|NA
CASSNRENTEAFF
TGTGCCAGTAGTAACAGGGAGAACACTGAAGCTTTCTTT
>NA|TRBJ1-2|TRBV19|NA
CASSMRAPYGYTF
TGTGCCAGTAGTATGAGAGCTCCCTATGGCTACACCTTC
>NA|TRBJ1-1|TRBV19|TRBD1
CASSPQPGQGSTEAFF
TGTGCCAGTAGCCCCCAACCAGGACAGGGTAGCACTGAAGCTTTCTTT
>NA|TRBJ1-1|TRBV25-1|TRBD1
CASSATGTGAFF
TGTGCCAGCAGTGCTACCGGGACAGGAGCTTTCTTT
>NA|TRBJ1-1|TRBV7-3|TRBD1
CASSLSTGRTEAFF
TGTGCCAGCAGCCTCTCGACAGGGAGGACTGAAGCTTTCTTT
>NA|TRBJ2-2|TRBV14|TRBD1
CASSQDWTGAGELFF
TGTGCCAGCAGCCAAGATTGGACAGGGGCCGGGGAGCTGTTTTTT
>NA|TRBJ2-3|TRBV6-1|NA
CASREEGAADTQYF
TGTGCCAGCAGGGAAGAAGGTGCGGCAGATACGCAGTATTTT
>NA|TRBJ2-7|TRBV27|TRBD2
CASSQTSYNEQYF
TGTGCCAGCAGTCAGACTAGCTACAACGAGCAGTACTTC
>NA|TRBJ1-1|TRBV4-3|NA
CASSPPGVGAYTEAFF
TGCGCCAGCAGCCCACCAGGGGTAGGAGCCTACACTGAAGCTTTCTTT
>NA|TRBJ2-7|TRBV19|TRBD1
CASTRQGDYEQYF
TGTGCCAGTACTAGGCAGGGGGACTACGAGCAGTACTTC
>NA|TRBJ2-7|TRBV28|NA
CASSPSVFGQYEQYF
TGTGCCAGCAGTCCATCTGTATTCGGACAGTACGAGCAGTACTTC
>NA|TRBJ2-7|TRBV6-5|NA
CASSPGTSGYEQYF
TGTGCCAGCAGTCCAGGGACATCAGGCTACGAGCAGTACTTC
>NA|TRBJ2-1|TRBV5-4|NA
CASSEESSYNEQFF
TGTGCCAGCAGCGAAGAGAGCTCCTACAATGAGCAGTTCTTC
>NA|TRBJ2-3|TRBV4-1|NA
CASSQIAQAGTDTQYF
TGCGCCAGCAGCCAAATAGCGCAAGCAGGCACAGATACGCAGTATTTT
>NA|TRBJ1-5|TRBV7-2|NA
CASSPGTNQPQHF
TGTGCCAGCAGCCCGGGTACTAATCAGCCCCAGCATTTT
>NA|TRBJ2-2|TRBV5-4|NA
CASSLAKTRPNTGELFF
TGTGCCAGCAGCCTCGCGAAGACACGTCCAAACACCGGGGAGCTGTTTTTT
>NA|TRBJ1-4|TRBV27|NA
CASSPHGSTEKLFF
TGTGCCAGCAGTCCCCACGGGAGCACCGAAAAACTGTTTTTT
>NA|TRBJ1-1|TRBV7-9|TRBD1
CASSFEGARNEAFF
TGTGCCAGCAGCTTTGAGGGGGCGCGTAATGAAGCTTTCTTT